Listed below are T cell receptor beta chains from one sample, sequenced in a study of human T cells and chemical hapten exposure. TCRdb re-called the RACE reads with MiXCR, one entry per CDR3 protein. Of over 35,000 distinct CDR3 sequences listed, roughly a tenth were seen once; the top ten hold approximately 5.9%. The material sequenced was whole blood, taken in connection with sensitization to the hapten diphenylcyclopropenone (DPC). The source is a man under 40 with alopecia areata. Some clones in this sample may be carry-over from other donors' samples. Both conserved end residues are part of each CDR3. A D gene is named only where the DNA matches it firmly. Size values are once, few and many counts, or a class for expanded clones, and some rows have none.

.,TRBJ1-3,TRBV7-9,.,TGTGCCAGCAGCATAACGGGAAACACCATATATTTT,CASSITGNTIYF
many,TRBJ2-5,TRBV9,.,TGTGCCAGCAGCGCGGGGAACAGGGCGTACCAAGAGACCCAGTACTTC,CASSAGNRAYQETQYF
many,TRBJ2-2,TRBV7-3,TRBD2,TGTGCCAGCAGCTTAATAGGGACTAGCGGGGGATTCACCGGGGAGCTGTTTTTT,CASSLIGTSGGFTGELFF
many,TRBJ2-3,TRBV7-2,TRBD2,TGTGCCAGCAGCTTAGTTCGGCGGGAGGGCCTTGATACGCAGTATTTT,CASSLVRREGLDTQYF
many,TRBJ1-1,TRBV3-1,.,TGTGCCAGCAGCCGAAAGGACCGAAACACTGAAGCTTTCTTT,CASSRKDRNTEAFF
many,TRBJ2-2,TRBV7-2,TRBD2,TGTGCCAGCAGCCAGACTAGCACTGCGAACACCGGGGAGCTGTTTTTT,CASSQTSTANTGELFF
few,TRBJ2-6,TRBV2,TRBD1,TGTGCCAGCAGAGGGTGGACAGGGGGCGCTTTGGAGGCCAACGTCCTGACTTTC,CASRGWTGGALEANVLTF
.,TRBJ1-1,TRBV4-1,.,TGCGCCAGCAGCCTGAATCCTTGGGGTGAAGCTTTCTTT,CASSLNPWGEAFF
few,TRBJ1-2,TRBV10-2,.,TGCGCCAGCAGTGACGGGGCCCTATCCAATGGCTACACCTTC,CASSDGALSNGYTF
.,TRBJ2-5,TRBV19,.,TGTGCCAGTAAAAATTGGGACTCTCAAGAGACCCAGTACTTC,CASKNWDSQETQYF
few,TRBJ2-3,TRBV7-9,.,TGTGCCAGCAGTCGATCGGACCTCCTCCTGCGGTATTTT,CASSRSDLLLRYF
many,TRBJ2-3,TRBV5-4,.,TGTGCCAGCAGCTGGGCCGGGGGCACAGATACGCAGTATTTT,CASSWAGGTDTQYF
many,TRBJ1-6,TRBV10-3,.,TGTGCCATCAGGAAAGTAGAGTATAATTCACCCCTCCACTTT,CAIRKVEYNSPLHF
.,TRBJ2-1,TRBV7-7,.,TGTGCTAGCAGCCCCACAGCGGACAATGAGCAGTTCTTC,CASSPTADNEQFF
few,TRBJ2-3,TRBV11-2,TRBD2,TGTGCCAGCAGCCCCGCCGGGACTAGCGGATATACGCAGTATTTT,CASSPAGTSGYTQYF
many,TRBJ2-3,TRBV9,TRBD2,TGTGCCAGCACCTTAGCGGGAGGGGTCACAGATACGCAGTATTTT,CASTLAGGVTDTQYF
medium-sized,TRBJ1-4,TRBV12-3/TRBV12-4,.,TGTGCCAGCAGTTTTAACCCCACAGGGAAACTGTTTTTT,CASSFNPTGKLFF
many,TRBJ1-1,TRBV6-5,TRBD1,TGTGCCAGCAGTCGACAGGGCCTGAACACTGAAGCTTTCTTT,CASSRQGLNTEAFF
few,TRBJ2-3,TRBV7-3,TRBD2,TGTGCCAGCAGCCCCCGGGGGGAACTCCTCACAGATACGCAGTATTTT,CASSPRGELLTDTQYF
.,TRBJ2-1,TRBV12-3/TRBV12-4,TRBD2,TGTGCCAGCAGTTTTTTTAGCGGGGGGGCCAGTGAGCAGTTCTTC,CASSFFSGGASEQFF
many,TRBJ2-3,TRBV6-1,TRBD1,TGTGCCAGCAGAGAACAGGGGGCCCGGACAGATACGCAGTATTTT,CASREQGARTDTQYF
.,TRBJ2-3,TRBV6-1,TRBD2,TGTGCCAGCAGACTAGCGGGGGGTCAGGATACGCAGTATTTT,CASRLAGGQDTQYF
many,TRBJ2-1,TRBV5-1,TRBD2,TGCGCCAGCAGCTTGGGCGGAGCGGGGACCCACAATGAGCAGTTCTTC,CASSLGGAGTHNEQFF
.,TRBJ1-1,TRBV5-1,.,TGCGCCAGCAGCTTCGGCAGGGAAGCTTTCTTT,CASSFGREAFF
many,TRBJ2-2,TRBV6-2/TRBV6-3,.,TGTGCCAGCAGTTACAGTTACACCGGGGAGCTGTTTTTT,CASSYSYTGELFF
many,TRBJ2-5,TRBV5-1,.,TGCGCCAGCAGCATTGGGGGGGCAGTAAAAGAGACCCAGTACTTC,CASSIGGAVKETQYF
many,TRBJ1-4,TRBV10-3,.,TGTGCCATCAGTGAGTCCACCCGGAGAACTAATGAAAAACTGTTTTTT,CAISESTRRTNEKLFF
many,TRBJ1-5,TRBV6-1,.,TGTGCCAGCAGTGAACAGGGCCGGCAGCCCCAGCATTTT,CASSEQGRQPQHF
.,TRBJ1-1,TRBV5-1,.,TGCGCCAGCAGCCGTCAGGATTTGAACACTGAAGCTTTCTTT,CASSRQDLNTEAFF
many,TRBJ2-1,TRBV11-2,.,TGTGCCAGCAGCTTAGGTTACGCTGAGCAGTTCTTC,CASSLGYAEQFF
.,TRBJ1-6,TRBV7-9,.,TGTGCCAGCAGCTCACCCGGGGGCATCCATTCACCCCTCCACTTT,CASSSPGGIHSPLHF
many,TRBJ1-4,TRBV6-2/TRBV6-3,.,TGTGCTAGCAGTGAACCGGGGAGTGTTCGAACTAATGAAAAACTGTTTTTT,CASSEPGSVRTNEKLFF
many,TRBJ1-2,TRBV12-3/TRBV12-4,TRBD1,TGTGCCAGCAGTTTCGGGACAGGAGATAGGTATGGCTACACCTTC,CASSFGTGDRYGYTF
.,TRBJ2-2,TRBV20-1,TRBD1,TGCAGTGCTAGAGCGGGACAGGGCCACGGGGAGCTGTTTTTT,CSARAGQGHGELFF
many,TRBJ2-3,TRBV12-3/TRBV12-4,TRBD2,TGTGCCAGCAGCCAACTAGCGGGTGGCACAGATACGCAGTATTTT,CASSQLAGGTDTQYF
many,TRBJ2-1,TRBV14,TRBD1,TGTGCCAGCAGCCAAGAAACAGGGGGCCTTTACAATGAGCAGTTCTTC,CASSQETGGLYNEQFF
.,TRBJ2-7,TRBV7-9,.,TGTGCCAGCAGTCCAGAGGCAGGGCCGTCCTACGAGCAGTACTTC,CASSPEAGPSYEQYF
.,TRBJ1-2,TRBV12-3/TRBV12-4,TRBD1,TGTGCCAGCCTGGGACAGGAAGGGAATGGCTACACCTTC,CASLGQEGNGYTF
few,TRBJ1-1,TRBV4-3,.,TGCGCCAGCAGCCAACAGAGGGGCCTCACTGAAGCTTTCTTT,CASSQQRGLTEAFF
many,TRBJ1-1,TRBV9,.,TGTGCCAGCAGTCTTGGGGGCTCGGCTGAAGCTTTCTTT,CASSLGGSAEAFF
many,TRBJ2-1,TRBV12-5,.,TGTGCTAGTGATGATCCCGGGACCCCCACGGATGAGCAGTTCTTC,CASDDPGTPTDEQFF
.,TRBJ1-2,TRBV4-2,.,TGTGCCAGCAGCCAAGTCAGATTAGGAAGGGGGGAGAGGCCCTATGGCTACACCTTC,CASSQVRLGRGERPYGYTF
many,TRBJ2-1,TRBV18,TRBD2,TGTGCCAGCTCACCAGCTTCGACTAGCGGGAGTAGGTTCCCCTACAATGAGCAGTTCTTC,CASSPASTSGSRFPYNEQFF
.,TRBJ2-3,TRBV6-4,.,TGTGCCAGCAGTGACTCAGCCGGGAGCACAGATACGCAGTATTTT,CASSDSAGSTDTQYF
many,TRBJ2-5,TRBV7-2,TRBD1,TGTGCCAGCAGCTTATCCCCATCAGGGGGCAGGGAGACCCAGTACTTC,CASSLSPSGGRETQYF
many,TRBJ2-3,TRBV7-8,.,TGTGCCAGCAGCTCCGATCTCACAGATACGCAGTATTTT,CASSSDLTDTQYF
few,TRBJ1-3,TRBV20-1,.,TGCAGTGCTAGAGATCGGCGGGGCTCTGGAAACACCATATATTTT,CSARDRRGSGNTIYF
few,TRBJ2-3,TRBV12-3/TRBV12-4,.,TGTGCCAGCAGAGGGACCAGAGCGGATACGCAGTATTTT,CASRGTRADTQYF
.,TRBJ2-7,TRBV11-2,.,TGTGCCAGCAGCTTATATGGGGAAGTCTACGAGCAGTACTTC,CASSLYGEVYEQYF
many,TRBJ1-1,TRBV3-1,.,TGTGCCAGCAGCCATCGATGGATCGGGAGGAGGGATCCCATGAACACTGAAGCTTTCTTT,CASSHRWIGRRDPMNTEAFF
.,TRBJ2-1,TRBV9,.,TGTGCCAGCAGCCCTGAATCGAAATCGAACAATGAGCAGTTCTTC,CASSPESKSNNEQFF
few,TRBJ2-2,TRBV6-1,.,TGTGCCAGCAGTGAACTGGGTTCCGACACCGGGGAGCTGTTTTTT,CASSELGSDTGELFF
many,TRBJ2-3,TRBV6-2/TRBV6-3,.,TGTGCCAGCAGTTTCGCCAGGCGCGAGACTCACAGCGATACGCAGTATTTT,CASSFARRETHSDTQYF
many,TRBJ2-1,TRBV7-6,TRBD2,TGTGCCAGCAGCTTAGTAGCGGGTGACGTCTACAATGAGCAGTTCTTC,CASSLVAGDVYNEQFF
.,TRBJ2-1,TRBV4-2,.,TGTGCCAGCAGCCAAGGGTTAATATCTGAGCAGTTCTTC,CASSQGLISEQFF
.,TRBJ2-3,TRBV24-1,.,TGTGCCACCAGTGTGTCGGCAGCGAGGGATACGCAGTATTTT,CATSVSAARDTQYF
many,TRBJ2-1,TRBV7-9,TRBD1,TGTGCCAGCAGCTCAACCGGGACAGGGGAAATCAATGAGCAGTTCTTC,CASSSTGTGEINEQFF
.,TRBJ2-7,TRBV11-2,.,TGTGCCAGCAGCCCAGGGACGTCCGCCTACGAGCAGTACTTC,CASSPGTSAYEQYF
many,TRBJ1-1,TRBV6-4,TRBD1,TGTGCCAGCAGTGAGACAGGGGGGAACACTGAAGCTTTCTTT,CASSETGGNTEAFF